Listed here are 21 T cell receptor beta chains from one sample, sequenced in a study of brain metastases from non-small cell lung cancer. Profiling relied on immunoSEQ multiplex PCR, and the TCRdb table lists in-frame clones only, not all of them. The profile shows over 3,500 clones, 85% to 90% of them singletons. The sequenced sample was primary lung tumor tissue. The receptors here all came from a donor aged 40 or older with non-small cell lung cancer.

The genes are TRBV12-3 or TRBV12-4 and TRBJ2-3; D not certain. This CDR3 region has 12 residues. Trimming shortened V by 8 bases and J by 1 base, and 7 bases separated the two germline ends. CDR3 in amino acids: CASAGGTDTQYF. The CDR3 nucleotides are TGTGCCAGCGCCGGAGGCACAGATACGCAGTATTTT.

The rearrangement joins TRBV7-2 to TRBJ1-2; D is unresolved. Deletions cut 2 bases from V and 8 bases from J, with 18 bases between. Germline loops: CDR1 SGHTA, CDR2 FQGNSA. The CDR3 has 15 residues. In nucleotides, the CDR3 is TGTGCCAGCAGCTTAAATATCGGCTCCTCGGCAGGCTACACCTTC. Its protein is CASSLNIGSSAGYTF.

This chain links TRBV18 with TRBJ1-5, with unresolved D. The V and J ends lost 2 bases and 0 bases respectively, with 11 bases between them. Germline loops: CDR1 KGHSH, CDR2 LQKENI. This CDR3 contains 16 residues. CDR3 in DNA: TGTGCCAGCTCACCAAACCGCGGGGATAGCAATCAGCCCCAGCATTTT. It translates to CASSPNRGDSNQPQHF. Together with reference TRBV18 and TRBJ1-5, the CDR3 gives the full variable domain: NAGVMQNPRHLVRRRGQEARLRCSPMKGHSHVYWYRQLPEEGLKFMVYLQKENIIDESGMPKERFSAEFPKEGPSILRIQQVVRGDSAAYFCASSPNRGDSNQPQHFGDGTRLSIL.

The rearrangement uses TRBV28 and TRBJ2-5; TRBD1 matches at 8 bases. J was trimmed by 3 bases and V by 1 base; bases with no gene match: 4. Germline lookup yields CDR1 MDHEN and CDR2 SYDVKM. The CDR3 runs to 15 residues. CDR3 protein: CASSLFKTGEETQYF. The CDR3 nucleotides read TGTGCCAGCAGTTTATTTAAGACAGGGGAAGAGACCCAGTACTTC.

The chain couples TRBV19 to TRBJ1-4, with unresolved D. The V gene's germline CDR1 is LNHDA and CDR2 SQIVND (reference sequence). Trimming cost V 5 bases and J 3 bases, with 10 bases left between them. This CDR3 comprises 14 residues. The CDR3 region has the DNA TGTGCCAGTAGTGTAGCAGGTCCTAATGAAAAACTGTTTTTT. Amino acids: CASSVAGPNEKLFF.

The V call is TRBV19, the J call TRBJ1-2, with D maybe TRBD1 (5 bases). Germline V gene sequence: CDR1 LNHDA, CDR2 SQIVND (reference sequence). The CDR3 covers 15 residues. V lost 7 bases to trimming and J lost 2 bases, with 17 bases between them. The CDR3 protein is CASTPSPTENYGYTF. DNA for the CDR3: TGTGCCAGTACCCCCTCCCCGACAGAGAACTATGGCTACACCTTC.

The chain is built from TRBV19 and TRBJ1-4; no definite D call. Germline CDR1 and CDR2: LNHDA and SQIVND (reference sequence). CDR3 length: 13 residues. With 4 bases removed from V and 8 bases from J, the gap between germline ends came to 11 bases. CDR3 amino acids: CASSRSGGEKLFF. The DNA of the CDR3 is TGTGCCAGTAGTAGATCCGGAGGAGAAAAACTGTTTTTT.

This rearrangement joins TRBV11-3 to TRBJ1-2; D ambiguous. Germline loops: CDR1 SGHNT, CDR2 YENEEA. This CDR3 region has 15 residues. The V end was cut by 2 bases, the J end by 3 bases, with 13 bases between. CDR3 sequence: CASSLKRSRDYGYTF. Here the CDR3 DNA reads TGTGCCAGCAGCTTAAAGCGGTCGCGGGACTATGGCTACACCTTC.

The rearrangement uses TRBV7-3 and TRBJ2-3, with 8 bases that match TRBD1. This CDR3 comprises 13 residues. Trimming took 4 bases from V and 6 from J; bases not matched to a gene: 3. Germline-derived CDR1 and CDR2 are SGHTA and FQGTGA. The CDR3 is CASSSGGRDTQYF. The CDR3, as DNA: TGTGCCAGCAGCTCAGGGGGCCGGGATACGCAGTATTTT.

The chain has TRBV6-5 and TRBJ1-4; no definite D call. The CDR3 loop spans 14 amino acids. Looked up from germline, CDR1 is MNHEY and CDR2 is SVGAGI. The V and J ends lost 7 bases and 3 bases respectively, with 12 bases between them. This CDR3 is CASKSEIPNEKLFF. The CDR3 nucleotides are TGTGCCAGCAAATCGGAGATCCCTAATGAAAAACTGTTTTTT.

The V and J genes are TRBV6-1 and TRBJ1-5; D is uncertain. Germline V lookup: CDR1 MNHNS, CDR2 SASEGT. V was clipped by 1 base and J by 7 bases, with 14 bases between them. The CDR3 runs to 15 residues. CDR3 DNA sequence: TGTGCCAGCAGTGAAGGCTCCACGGGCGGCCAGCCCCAGCATTTT. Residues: CASSEGSTGGQPQHF.

The CDR3 DNA sequence: TGTGCCAGCAGCGAGCCTATAGCAGTCATGCAAGATACGCAGTATTTT. Its translation is CASSEPIAVMQDTQYF. V usage is TRBV21-1 and J usage is TRBJ2-3; no check of the table's D call, TRBD2, against the DNA was made. TRBV21-1 has pseudogene status. CDR3 length: 16 amino acids.

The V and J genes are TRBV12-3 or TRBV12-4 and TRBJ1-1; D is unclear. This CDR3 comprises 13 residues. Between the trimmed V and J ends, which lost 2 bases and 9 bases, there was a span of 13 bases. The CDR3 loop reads CASSLNGPAKAFF. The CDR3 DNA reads TGTGCCAGCAGTTTAAATGGGCCAGCAAAAGCTTTCTTT.

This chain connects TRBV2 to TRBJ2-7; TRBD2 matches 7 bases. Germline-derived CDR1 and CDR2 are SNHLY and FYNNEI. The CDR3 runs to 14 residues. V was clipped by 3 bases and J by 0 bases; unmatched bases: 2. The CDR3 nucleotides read TGTGCCAGCAGTGACAGGGACTACTCCTACGAGCAGTACTTC. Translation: CASSDRDYSYEQYF. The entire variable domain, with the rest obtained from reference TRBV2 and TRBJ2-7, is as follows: EPEVTQTPSHQVTQMGQEVILRCVPISNHLYFYWYRQILGQKVEFLVSFYNNEISEKSEIFDDQFSVERPDGSNFTLKIRSTKLEDSAMYFCASSDRDYSYEQYFGPGTRLTVT.

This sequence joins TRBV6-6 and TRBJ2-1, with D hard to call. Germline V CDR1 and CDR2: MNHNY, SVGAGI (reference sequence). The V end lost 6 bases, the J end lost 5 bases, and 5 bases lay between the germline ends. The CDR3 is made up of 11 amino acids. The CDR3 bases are TGTGCCAGCAGCATTAACAATGAGCAGTTCTTC. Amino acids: CASSINNEQFF.

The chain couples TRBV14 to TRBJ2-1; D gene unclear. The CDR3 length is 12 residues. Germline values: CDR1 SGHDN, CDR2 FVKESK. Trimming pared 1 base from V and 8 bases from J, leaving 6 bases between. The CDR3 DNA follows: TGTGCCAGCAGCCAAGTCGGCCATGAGCAGTTCTTC. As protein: CASSQVGHEQFF. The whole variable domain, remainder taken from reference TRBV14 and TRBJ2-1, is EAGVTQFPSHSVIEKGQTVTLRCDPISGHDNLYWYRRVMGKEIKFLLHFVKESKQDESGMPNNRFLAERTGGTYSTLKVQPAELEDSGVYFCASSQVGHEQFFGPGTRLTVL.

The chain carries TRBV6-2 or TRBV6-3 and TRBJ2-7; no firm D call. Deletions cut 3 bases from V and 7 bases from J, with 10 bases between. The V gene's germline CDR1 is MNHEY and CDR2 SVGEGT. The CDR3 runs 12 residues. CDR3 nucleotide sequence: TGTGCCAGCAGTTATCAGGAGTTGGAGCAGTACTTC. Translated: CASSYQELEQYF.

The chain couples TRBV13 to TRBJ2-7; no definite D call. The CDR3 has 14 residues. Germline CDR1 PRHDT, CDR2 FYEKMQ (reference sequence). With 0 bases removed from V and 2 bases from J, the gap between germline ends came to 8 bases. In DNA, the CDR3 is TGTGCCAGCAGCTTAGGTGGCAGGCCCTACGAGCAGTACTTC. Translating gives CASSLGGRPYEQYF.

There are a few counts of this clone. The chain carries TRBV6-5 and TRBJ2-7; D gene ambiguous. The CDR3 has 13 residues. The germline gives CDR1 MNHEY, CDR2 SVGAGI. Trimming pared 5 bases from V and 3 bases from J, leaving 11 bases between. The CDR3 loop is CASSTQVLYEQYF. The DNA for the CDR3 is TGTGCCAGCAGTACCCAAGTACTCTACGAGCAGTACTTC.

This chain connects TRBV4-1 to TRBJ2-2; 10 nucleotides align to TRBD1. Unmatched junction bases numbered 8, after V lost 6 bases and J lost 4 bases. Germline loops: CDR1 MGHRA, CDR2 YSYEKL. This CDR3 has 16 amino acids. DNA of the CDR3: TGCGCCAGCAGGACAAGTGGGACAGGGGTCACCGGGGAGCTGTTTTTT. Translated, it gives CASRTSGTGVTGELFF.

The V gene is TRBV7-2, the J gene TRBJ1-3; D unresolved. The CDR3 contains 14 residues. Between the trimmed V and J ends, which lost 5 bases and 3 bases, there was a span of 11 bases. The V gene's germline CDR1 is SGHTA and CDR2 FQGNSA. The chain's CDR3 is CASSPDPFGNTIYF. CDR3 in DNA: TGTGCCAGCAGCCCAGACCCCTTTGGAAACACCATATATTTT. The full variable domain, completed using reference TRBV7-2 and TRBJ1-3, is GAGVSQSPSNKVTEKGKDVELRCDPISGHTALYWYRQSLGQGLEFLIYFQGNSAPDKSGLPSDRFSAERTGGSVSTLTIQRTQQEDSAVYLCASSPDPFGNTIYFGEGSWLTVV.